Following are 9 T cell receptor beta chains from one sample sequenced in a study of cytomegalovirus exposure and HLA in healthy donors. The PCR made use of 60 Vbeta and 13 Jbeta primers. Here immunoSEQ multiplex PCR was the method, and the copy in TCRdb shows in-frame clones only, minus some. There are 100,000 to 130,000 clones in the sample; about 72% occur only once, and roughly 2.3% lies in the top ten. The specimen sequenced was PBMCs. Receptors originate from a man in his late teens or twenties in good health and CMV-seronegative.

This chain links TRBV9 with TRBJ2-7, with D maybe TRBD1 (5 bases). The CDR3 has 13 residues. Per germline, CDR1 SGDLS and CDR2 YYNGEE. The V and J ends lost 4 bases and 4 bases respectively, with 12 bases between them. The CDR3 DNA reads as TGTGCCAGCAGCTCAAAGCAGGGTTACGAGCAGTACTTC. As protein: CASSSKQGYEQYF.

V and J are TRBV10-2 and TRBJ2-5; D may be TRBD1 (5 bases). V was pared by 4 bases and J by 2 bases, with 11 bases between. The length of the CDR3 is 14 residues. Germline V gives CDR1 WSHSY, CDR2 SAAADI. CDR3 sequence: CASSAPGIQETQYF. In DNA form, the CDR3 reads TGCGCCAGCAGTGCCCCAGGGATACAAGAGACCCAGTACTTC.

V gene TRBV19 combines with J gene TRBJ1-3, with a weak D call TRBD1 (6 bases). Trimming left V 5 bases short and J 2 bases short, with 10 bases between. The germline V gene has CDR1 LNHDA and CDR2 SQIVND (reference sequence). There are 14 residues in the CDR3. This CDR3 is CASSQGRTGNTIYF. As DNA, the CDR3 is TGTGCCAGTAGTCAGGGGCGCACTGGAAACACCATATATTTT.

The CDR3 loop is CSVVRDSSYEQYF. The CDR3 DNA reads as TGCAGCGTTGTCCGGGACTCGTCCTACGAGCAGTACTTC. The rearrangement uses TRBV29-1 and TRBJ2-5; a possible D gene is TRBD2 (6 bases). The end of the DNA fits TRBJ2-7 better, so the J call may be wrong. Germline V lookup: CDR1 SQVTM, CDR2 ANQGSEA. The CDR3 spans 13 residues.

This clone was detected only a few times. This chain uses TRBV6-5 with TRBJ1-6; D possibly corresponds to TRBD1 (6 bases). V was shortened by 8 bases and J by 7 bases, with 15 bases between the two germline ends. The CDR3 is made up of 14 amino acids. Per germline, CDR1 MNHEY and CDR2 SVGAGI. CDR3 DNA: TGTGCCAGCGGAACTTTACAGGGAAATTCACCCCTCCACTTT. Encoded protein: CASGTLQGNSPLHF.

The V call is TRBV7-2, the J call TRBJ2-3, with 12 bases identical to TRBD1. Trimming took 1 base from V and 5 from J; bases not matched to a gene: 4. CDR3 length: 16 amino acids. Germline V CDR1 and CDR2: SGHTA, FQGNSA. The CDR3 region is CASSLVGTGGIDTQYF. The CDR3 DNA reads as TGTGCCAGCAGCTTAGTAGGGACAGGGGGCATAGATACGCAGTATTTT.

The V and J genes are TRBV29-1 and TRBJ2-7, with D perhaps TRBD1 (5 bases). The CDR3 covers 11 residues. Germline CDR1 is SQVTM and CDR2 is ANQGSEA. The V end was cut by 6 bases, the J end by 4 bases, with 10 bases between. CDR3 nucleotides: TGCAGCGTGCAGACAGTTTACGAGCAGTACTTC. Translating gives CSVQTVYEQYF.

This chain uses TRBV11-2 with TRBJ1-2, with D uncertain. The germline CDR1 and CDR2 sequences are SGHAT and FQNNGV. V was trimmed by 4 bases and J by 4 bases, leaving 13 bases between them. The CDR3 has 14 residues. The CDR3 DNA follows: TGTGCCAGCAGCTCCTTGGGAGGGCTCTATGGCTACACCTTC. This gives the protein CASSSLGGLYGYTF.

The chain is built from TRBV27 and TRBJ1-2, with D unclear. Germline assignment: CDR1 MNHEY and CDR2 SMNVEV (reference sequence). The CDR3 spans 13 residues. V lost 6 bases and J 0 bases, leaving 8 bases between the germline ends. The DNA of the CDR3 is TGTGCCAGCAGCCTAAAAGCTAACTATGGCTACACCTTC. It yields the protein CASSLKANYGYTF.